A selection of T cell receptor beta chains follows, all from one sample in a study of blood T cell repertoires in COVID-19. The repertoire was sequenced with immunoSEQ multiplex PCR; TCRdb's copy has only in-frame clones and lacks some. The sample carries roughly 390,000 clones, 85% recorded once. The specimen sequenced was peripheral blood. The source of these receptors is a woman aged 18-35 years with acute or convalescent COVID-19. Each CDR3 is given with its conserved first and last residue. A D gene is named only where the DNA matches it firmly. Clone size appears in some rows only: once, few, many, or a class for an expanded clone.

size	D	V	J	DNA	CDR3
.	TRBD2	TRBV7-3	TRBJ2-7	TGTGCCAGCAGCTTAAGTACTAGCGGGAGCTACGAGCAGTACTTC	CASSLSTSGSYEQYF
.	.	TRBV2	TRBJ1-5	TGTGCCAGCATAATATGGGCGGGAGATCAGCCCCAGCATTTT	CASIIWAGDQPQHF
.	.	TRBV18	TRBJ1-1	TGTGCCAGCTCACCAAAGGAGCCCCGGGGTCACACTGAAGCTTTCTTT	CASSPKEPRGHTEAFF
.	.	TRBV2	TRBJ2-7	TGTGCCTCGGGGGTTCGCTCCTACGAGCAGTACTTC	CASGVRSYEQYF
few	TRBD2	TRBV28	TRBJ2-3	TGTGCCAGCAGTTTGAGGGTTCACTCGGGAGGCCTCACAGATACGCAGTATTTT	CASSLRVHSGGLTDTQYF
.	TRBD2	TRBV2	TRBJ2-2	TGTGCCAGCATTAGAAGAAGCGGGGGAACCGGGGAGCTGTTTTTT	CASIRRSGGTGELFF
.	.	TRBV7-9	TRBJ1-2	TGTGCCAGCAGCTTAGTGGGTAGGCTCCACGCCGGGGGGCCTGGCTACACCTTC	CASSLVGRLHAGGPGYTF
.	.	TRBV21-1	TRBJ2-3	TGTGCCAGCAGCACCAGGACAGCCCCCACAGATACGCAGTATTTT	CASSTRTAPTDTQYF
once	TRBD2	TRBV5-4	TRBJ2-7	TGTGCCAGCAGGAGGGAAGCGGGAGGTATCCACGAGCAGTACTTC	CASRREAGGIHEQYF
.	TRBD1	TRBV24-1	TRBJ1-5	TGTGCCACCAGTGATGGACAGGGGAATCAGCCCCAGCATTTT	CATSDGQGNQPQHF
.	.	TRBV19	TRBJ2-3	TGTGCCAGTAGTACAGGGGCAGATACGCAGTATTTT	CASSTGADTQYF
.	TRBD1	TRBV7-8	TRBJ1-5	TGTGCCAGCAGCTCGGCCCTGGGACAGGGGAGGGACGGGCCCCAGCATTTT	CASSSALGQGRDGPQHF
.	.	TRBV4-2	TRBJ1-3	TGTGCCAGCAGCCAAGATTCTGCAGGGGAGCGAAACACCATATATTTT	CASSQDSAGERNTIYF
.	.	TRBV27	TRBJ2-7	TGTGCCAGCAGCTTCCCTTCGAGGGAGCAGTACTTC	CASSFPSREQYF
.	.	TRBV7-9	TRBJ2-4	TGTGCCAGCAGCCCGCCGGGGGTAGCGGAAAACATTCAGTACTTC	CASSPPGVAENIQYF
few	.	TRBV5-5	TRBJ1-5	TGTGCCAGCAGCTTGGAGGGACATAGCAATCAGCCCCAGCATTTT	CASSLEGHSNQPQHF
.	.	TRBV6-1	TRBJ1-2	TGTGCCAGCAGTGAACTGAACACCGCCAATGGCTACACCTTC	CASSELNTANGYTF
.	.	TRBV7-9	TRBJ2-5	TGTGCCAGCGTGGAGCGGGTATCAGAGACCCAGTACTTC	CASVERVSETQYF